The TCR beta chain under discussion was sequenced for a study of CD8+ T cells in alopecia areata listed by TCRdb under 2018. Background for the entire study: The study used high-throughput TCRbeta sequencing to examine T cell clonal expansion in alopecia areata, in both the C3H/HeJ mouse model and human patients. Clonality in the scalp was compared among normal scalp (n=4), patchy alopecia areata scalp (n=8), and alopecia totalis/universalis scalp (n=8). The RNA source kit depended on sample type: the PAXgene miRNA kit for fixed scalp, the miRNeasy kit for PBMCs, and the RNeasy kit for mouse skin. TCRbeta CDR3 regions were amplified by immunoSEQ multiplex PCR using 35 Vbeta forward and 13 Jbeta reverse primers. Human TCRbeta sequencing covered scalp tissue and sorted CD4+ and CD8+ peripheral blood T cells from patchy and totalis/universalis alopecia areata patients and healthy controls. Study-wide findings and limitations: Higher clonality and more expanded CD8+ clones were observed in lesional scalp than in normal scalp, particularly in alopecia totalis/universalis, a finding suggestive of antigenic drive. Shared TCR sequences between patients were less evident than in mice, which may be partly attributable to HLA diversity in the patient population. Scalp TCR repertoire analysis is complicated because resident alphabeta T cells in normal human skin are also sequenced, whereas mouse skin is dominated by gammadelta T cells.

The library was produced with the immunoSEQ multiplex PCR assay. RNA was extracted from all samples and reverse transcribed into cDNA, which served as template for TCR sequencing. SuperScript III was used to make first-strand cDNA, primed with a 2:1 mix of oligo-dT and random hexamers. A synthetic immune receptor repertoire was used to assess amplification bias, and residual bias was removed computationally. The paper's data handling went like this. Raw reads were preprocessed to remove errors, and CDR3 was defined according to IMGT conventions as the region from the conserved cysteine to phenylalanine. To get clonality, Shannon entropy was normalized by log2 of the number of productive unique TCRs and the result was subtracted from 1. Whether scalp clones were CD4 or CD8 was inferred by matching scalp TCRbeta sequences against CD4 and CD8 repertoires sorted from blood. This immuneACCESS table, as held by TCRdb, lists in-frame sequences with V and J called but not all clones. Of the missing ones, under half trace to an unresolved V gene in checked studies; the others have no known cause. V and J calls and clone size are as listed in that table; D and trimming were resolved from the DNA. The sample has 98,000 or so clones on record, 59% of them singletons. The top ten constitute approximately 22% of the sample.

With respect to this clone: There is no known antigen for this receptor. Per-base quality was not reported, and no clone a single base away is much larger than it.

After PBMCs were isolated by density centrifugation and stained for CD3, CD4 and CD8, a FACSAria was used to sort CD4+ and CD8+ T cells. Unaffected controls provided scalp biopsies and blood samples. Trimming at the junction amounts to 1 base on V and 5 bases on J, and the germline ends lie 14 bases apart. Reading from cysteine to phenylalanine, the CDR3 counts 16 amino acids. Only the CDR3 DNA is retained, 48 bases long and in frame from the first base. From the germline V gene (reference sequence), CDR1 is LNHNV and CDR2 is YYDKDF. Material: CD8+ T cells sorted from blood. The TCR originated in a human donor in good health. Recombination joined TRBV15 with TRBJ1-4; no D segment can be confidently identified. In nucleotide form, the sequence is TGTGCCACCAGCAGAGTGATGGGCAGTCTAAATGAAAAACTGTTTTTT. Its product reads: CATSRVMGSLNEKLFF.